This T cell receptor beta chain was observed in a study of CD8+ T cells in alopecia areata. Sampling of alopecia areata patients yielded lesional scalp punch biopsies as well as peripheral blood. Between the trimmed V and J ends, which lost 4 bases and 0 bases, there was a span of 8 bases. CDR1 MDHEN and CDR2 SYDVKM come from the germline V gene. The CDR3 extends over 14 amino acids. The authors extracted RNA and reverse transcribed it into cDNA as the sequencing template. Using immunoSEQ multiplex PCR, the repertoire was profiled, and TCRdb retains in-frame clones only, with some absent. The sample holds 110,000 to 150,000 clones, 40% to 55% seen once. This clone was detected a few times. Its specificity is not known. Study-wide results and limits: Lesional scalp exceeded normal scalp in clonality, especially in alopecia totalis/universalis.

The sequences come from CD4+ T cells sorted from blood, collected at week 0. The rearrangement links TRBV28 to TRBJ2-3; D not resolved. This receptor was obtained from a human donor with alopecia areata. CDR3 nucleotides: TGTGCCAGCAGTTCGGCGGTTAGCACAGATACGCAGTATTTT. This encodes CASSSAVSTDTQYF. Based on the CDR3 plus reference TRBV28 and TRBJ2-3, the full variable domain is DVKVTQSSRYLVKRTGEKVFLECVQDMDHENMFWYRQDPGLGLRLIYFSYDVKMKEKGDIPEGYSVSREKKERFSLILESASTNQTSMYLCASSSAVSTDTQYFGPGTRLTVL.